The 13 T cell receptor beta chains below come from one sample, sequenced in a study of blood T cells in healthy people across ages. Through a sample-barcoded 5' primer and a J-beta primer mix, a second PCR was run for roughly 6 to 11 cycles. TCRdb recomputed calls from the 5' RACE reads with MiXCR, one row per CDR3 protein. The data contain 800,000 to 950,000 distinct CDR3 sequences, 36% of them singletons. Sequenced sample: blood. These receptors were collected from a man aged 18-30 years in good health.

The V call is TRBV4-3, the J call TRBJ2-4; maybe TRBD1 (6 bases). The V and J ends lost 0 bases and 4 bases respectively, with 10 bases between them. Germline V gene data show CDR1 as LGHNA and CDR2 as YSLEER. This CDR3 comprises 15 residues. The DNA of the CDR3 is TGCGCCAGCAGCCAAGACGGGGACAAAAAAAACATTCAGTACTTC. Amino acid sequence: CASSQDGDKKNIQYF.

The chain employs TRBV20-1 and TRBJ1-3, with D hard to call. Trimming cost V 6 bases and J 1 base, with 10 bases left between them. Germline-derived CDR1 and CDR2 are DFQATT and SNEGSKA (reference sequence). The CDR3 has 13 residues. The CDR3 DNA sequence: TGCAGTGCCCGGGAATGGTCTGGAAACACCATATATTTT. Its protein is CSAREWSGNTIYF.

This clonotype appeared a few times. This rearrangement joins TRBV7-9 to TRBJ2-3; D unclear. V was trimmed by 5 bases and J by 4 bases, leaving 7 bases between them. Germline CDR1 is SEHNR and CDR2 is FQNEAQ (reference sequence). The CDR3 loop spans 12 amino acids. CDR3 sequence (DNA): TGTGCCAGCAGCCGAGTGCCAGATACGCAGTATTTT. It specifies CASSRVPDTQYF.

This clonotype appeared a few times. The chain uses TRBV7-2 and TRBJ2-1; D might be TRBD2 (5 bases). Trimming shortened V by 2 bases and J by 11 bases, and 16 bases separated the two germline ends. CDR3 length: 14 residues. Germline V gives CDR1 SGHTA, CDR2 FQGNSA. The DNA for the CDR3 is TGTGCCAGCAGCTTATGGGAATCCGAGGGAAAGCAGTTCTTC. It codes for CASSLWESEGKQFF.

The sample holds one count of this clonotype. V and J are TRBV20-1 and TRBJ2-1, with TRBD2 matching 9 bases. V lost 6 bases and J lost 4; bases outside the gene matches: 10. This CDR3 is built from 15 residues. Germline CDR1 is DFQATT and CDR2 is SNEGSKA (reference sequence). The CDR3 loop is CSADQREVRYNEQFF. DNA for the CDR3: TGCAGTGCGGATCAGCGGGAGGTGAGGTACAATGAGCAGTTCTTC.

This clonotype was seen at least ten times. The J gene is TRBJ2-3, the V gene TRBV5-1; D not resolved. The CDR3 loop spans 16 amino acids. V lost 0 bases, J lost 2 bases, and 13 bases lay in between. Per the germline V gene, CDR1 is SGHRS and CDR2 is YFSETQ. The CDR3 region has the DNA TGCGCCAGCAGCTTGGAGGTTTTGGACGTCACAGATACGCAGTATTTT. Translation: CASSLEVLDVTDTQYF. Based on the CDR3 plus reference TRBV5-1 and TRBJ2-3, the full variable domain is KAGVTQTPRYLIKTRGQQVTLSCSPISGHRSVSWYQQTPGQGLQFLFEYFSETQRNKGNFPGRFSGRQFSNSRSEMNVSTLELGDSALYLCASSLEVLDVTDTQYFGPGTRLTVL.

There are a few counts of this clonotype. This chain links TRBV7-2 with TRBJ2-7, with 8 bases that match TRBD2. The junction had 5 bases not matched to a gene; V was cut back by 2 bases and J by 5 bases. Germline CDR1 and CDR2: SGHTA and FQGNSA. This CDR3 has 14 amino acids. Here the CDR3 reads CASSLIGGGNEQYF. CDR3 in DNA: TGTGCCAGCAGCTTAATTGGCGGGGGGAACGAGCAGTACTTC. The full variable domain, rest sourced from reference TRBV7-2 and TRBJ2-7, is GAGVSQSPSNKVTEKGKDVELRCDPISGHTALYWYRQSLGQGLEFLIYFQGNSAPDKSGLPSDRFSAERTGGSVSTLTIQRTQQEDSAVYLCASSLIGGGNEQYFGPGTRLTVT.

The gene calls are TRBV7-9 and TRBJ1-2; D uncertain. Germline CDR1 reads SEHNR; CDR2 reads FQNEAQ (reference sequence). V lost 1 base, J lost 3 bases, and 9 bases lay in between. The CDR3 extends over 14 amino acids. DNA for the CDR3: TGTGCCAGCAGCTTAGGCACTACTGACTATGGCTACACCTTC. Encoded protein: CASSLGTTDYGYTF.

This sequence joins TRBV6-5 and TRBJ1-1, with D possibly TRBD1 on 6 matching bases. Trimming took off 6 bases at V and 4 bases at J, with 18 bases between the two ends. The CDR3 totals 15 residues. CDR1 is MNHEY, CDR2 SVGAGI, per germline. The CDR3 reads CASSPNGGGGTEAFF. Written as DNA, the CDR3 is TGTGCCAGCAGCCCAAACGGGGGCGGAGGCACTGAAGCTTTCTTT.

This chain uses TRBV30 with TRBJ2-7; 7 bases match TRBD1. The CDR3 loop spans 14 amino acids. Trimming at V came to 2 bases and at J to 4 bases, leaving 8 bases not matched to a gene. Germline CDR1 reads GTSNPN; CDR2 reads SVGIG (reference sequence). The CDR3: CAWSPLDRVYEQYF. In nucleotides, the CDR3 is TGTGCCTGGAGTCCCCTCGACAGGGTTTACGAGCAGTACTTC.

This clonotype was seen at least ten times. This chain joins TRBV29-1 and TRBJ1-1; D is undetermined. V lost 7 bases and J lost 0, with 12 bases in between. The CDR3 loop spans 13 amino acids. Germline V gene data show CDR1 as SQVTM and CDR2 as ANQGSEA. Here the CDR3 reads CSAAVTMNTEAFF. The DNA of the CDR3 is TGCAGCGCTGCTGTGACCATGAACACTGAAGCTTTCTTT.

The V and J genes are TRBV20-1 and TRBJ2-5, with 10 bases fitting TRBD2. Germline CDR1 DFQATT, CDR2 SNEGSKA (reference sequence). The CDR3 has 15 residues. With V trimmed by 4 bases and J by 1 base, 6 bases remained unmatched. CDR3 loop: CSATVAGGIQETQYF. The CDR3 nucleotides are TGCAGTGCTACTGTAGCGGGGGGAATCCAAGAGACCCAGTACTTC.

This chain uses TRBV15 with TRBJ1-4; D is ambiguous. There are 14 residues in the CDR3. The V gene lost 0 bases and the J gene lost 2 bases, with 4 bases spanning the gap. Germline-derived CDR1 and CDR2 are LNHNV and YYDKDF (reference sequence). The CDR3 reads CATSRDLTNEKLFF. In DNA form, the CDR3 reads TGTGCCACCAGCAGAGATTTGACTAATGAAAAACTGTTTTTT.